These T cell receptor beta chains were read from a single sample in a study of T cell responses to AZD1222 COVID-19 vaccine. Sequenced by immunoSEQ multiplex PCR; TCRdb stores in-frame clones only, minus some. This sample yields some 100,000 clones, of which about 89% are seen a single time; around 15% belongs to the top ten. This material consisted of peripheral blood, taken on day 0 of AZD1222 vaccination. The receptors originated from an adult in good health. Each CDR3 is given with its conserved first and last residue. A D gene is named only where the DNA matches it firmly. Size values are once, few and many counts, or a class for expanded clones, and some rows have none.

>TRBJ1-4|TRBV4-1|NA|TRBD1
TGCGCCAGCAGCCCGAGGACAGGGGGCTTGGAAAAACTGTTTTTT
CASSPRTGGLEKLFF
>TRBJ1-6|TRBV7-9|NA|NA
TGTGCCAGCAGCACCAACCCTAGCGGGGGGGGATCACCCCTCCACTTT
CASSTNPSGGGSPLHF
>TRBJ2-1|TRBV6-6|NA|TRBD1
TGTGCCAGCAGGGGACAGGGGTTTGGCGGTAATGAGCAGTTCTTC
CASRGQGFGGNEQFF
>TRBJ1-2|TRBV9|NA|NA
TGTGCCAGCAGTGTAAGGTTGGGGTCTGGCTACACCTTC
CASSVRLGSGYTF
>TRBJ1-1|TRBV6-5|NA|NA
TGTGCCAGCCAGGGGACTGAAGCTTTCTTT
CASQGTEAFF
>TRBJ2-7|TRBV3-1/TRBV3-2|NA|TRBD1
TGTGCCAGCAGCCCCCTATCGGGACAGGGAACCTACGAGCAGTACTTC
CASSPLSGQGTYEQYF
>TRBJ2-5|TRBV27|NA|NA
TGTGCCAGCAGTTCGGGGGAGACCCAGTACTTC
CASSSGETQYF
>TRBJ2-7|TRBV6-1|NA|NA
TGTGCCAGCAGTGAAGATAGGTACGAGCAGTACTTC
CASSEDRYEQYF
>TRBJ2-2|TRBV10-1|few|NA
TGCGCCAGCAGTGGGATCTCGAACGGGGAGCTGTTTTTT
CASSGISNGELFF
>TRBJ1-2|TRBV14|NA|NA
TGTGCCAGCAGCCCAATACGCCAGGGTGGCTACACCTTC
CASSPIRQGGYTF
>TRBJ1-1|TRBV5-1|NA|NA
TGCGCCAGCAGCCGATACAGCGCTCCCACTATGAACACTGAAGCTTTCTTT
CASSRYSAPTMNTEAFF
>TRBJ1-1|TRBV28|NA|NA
TGTGCCAGCAGCCTGGCCTTCGTCGGCGCTGAAGCTTTCTTT
CASSLAFVGAEAFF
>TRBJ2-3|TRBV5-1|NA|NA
TGCGCCAGCAGCTTAGGGGGGGACCCCACAGATACGCAGTATTTT
CASSLGGDPTDTQYF
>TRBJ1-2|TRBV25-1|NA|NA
TGTGCCAGCAGTGAATCCCCCCTGGCAGGGGACTCCTATGGCTACACCTTC
CASSESPLAGDSYGYTF
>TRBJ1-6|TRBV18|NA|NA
TGTGCCAGCTCAACTCACCCCCCAGGCCAAGATAATTCACCCCTCCACTTT
CASSTHPPGQDNSPLHF
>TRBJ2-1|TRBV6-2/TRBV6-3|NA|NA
TGTGCCAGCAGTTCGGACTACAATGAGCAGTTCTTC
CASSSDYNEQFF
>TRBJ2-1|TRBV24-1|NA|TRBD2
TGTGCCACCAGTGACTCCATCGGTAGCGGGAGGAGCTCCTACAATGAGCAGTTCTTC
CATSDSIGSGRSSYNEQFF
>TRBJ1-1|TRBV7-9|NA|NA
TGTGCCAGCAGCGTACAGGGTGGATCGGGTGAAGCTTTCTTT
CASSVQGGSGEAFF
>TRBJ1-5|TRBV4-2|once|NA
TGTGCCAGCAGCCAAGATCAGCCCAGTCAGCCCCAGCATTTT
CASSQDQPSQPQHF